A single sample is the source of the 5 T cell receptor beta chains below, sequenced in a study of T-cell reconstitution after alpha-beta-depleted transplantation in children. A library of TCRbeta sequences, prepared with unique molecular identifiers, was generated. A single record per CDR3 protein comes from TCRdb applying MiXCR to the PCR reads. The top ten hold roughly 15% of the sample, which has 450,000 to 550,000 distinct CDR3 sequences, approximately 10% seen once. The source was PBMCs, mostly from graft donor cells, collected 180 days after TCRalphabeta/CD19-depleted stem cell transplant. The origin of the receptors is a female patient aged 2 to 10 who had a stem cell transplant for aplastic anemia, so the T cells may come from the graft donor.

The chain employs TRBV15 and TRBJ2-5; no clear D. The V and J ends lost 0 bases and 4 bases respectively, with 9 bases between them. Per germline, CDR1 LNHNV and CDR2 YYDKDF (reference sequence). CDR3 length equals 14 residues. This CDR3 is CATSRDPSGETQYF. The CDR3 DNA reads as TGTGCCACCAGCAGAGACCCCTCGGGAGAGACCCAGTACTTC.

This clonotype was seen more than once but under ten times. CDR3 sequence: CASSLASVAGGPYEQYF. CDR3 sequence (DNA): TGTGCCAGCAGCTTAGCGTCAGTAGCGGGGGGGCCTTACGAGCAGTACTTC. This rearrangement joins TRBV7-2 to TRBJ2-7, with 11 bases matching TRBD2. V gave up 0 bases and J gave up 4 bases; unmatched junction bases: 8. The CDR3 runs to 17 residues. CDR1 SGHTA and CDR2 FQGNSA come from the germline V gene.

In this sample, this clonotype turned up a few times. The chain joins TRBV7-2 to TRBJ1-2; D is unresolved. Germline V gene sequence: CDR1 SGHTA, CDR2 FQGNSA. This CDR3 spans 15 amino acids. V was cut by 2 bases and J by 2 bases, with 12 bases left in between. The CDR3, as DNA: TGTGCCAGCAGCTTATCGCCTGAAGGAAACTATGGCTACACCTTC. Amino acids: CASSLSPEGNYGYTF.

The genes are TRBV4-3 and TRBJ2-1, with unresolved D. The germline V and J ends were trimmed by 4 bases and 3 bases, with 10 bases remaining between them. This CDR3 has 14 amino acids. Per germline, CDR1 LGHNA and CDR2 YSLEER. CDR3 DNA sequence: TGCGCCAGCAGCCCCACCGCGCTCTACAATGAGCAGTTCTTC. Encoded protein: CASSPTALYNEQFF.

With respect to this clonotype: One end of the junction does not line up with germline, which may come from a read error. The chain recombines TRBV29-1 with TRBJ2-1; D possibly corresponds to TRBD2 (5 bases). This CDR3 is built from 12 residues. Germline V gives CDR1 SQVTM, CDR2 ANQGSEA. CDR3 nucleotide sequence: TGCACCGTTGAAGATCAGAGGGATGAGCAGTTCTTC. Amino acids: CTVEDQRDEQFF.